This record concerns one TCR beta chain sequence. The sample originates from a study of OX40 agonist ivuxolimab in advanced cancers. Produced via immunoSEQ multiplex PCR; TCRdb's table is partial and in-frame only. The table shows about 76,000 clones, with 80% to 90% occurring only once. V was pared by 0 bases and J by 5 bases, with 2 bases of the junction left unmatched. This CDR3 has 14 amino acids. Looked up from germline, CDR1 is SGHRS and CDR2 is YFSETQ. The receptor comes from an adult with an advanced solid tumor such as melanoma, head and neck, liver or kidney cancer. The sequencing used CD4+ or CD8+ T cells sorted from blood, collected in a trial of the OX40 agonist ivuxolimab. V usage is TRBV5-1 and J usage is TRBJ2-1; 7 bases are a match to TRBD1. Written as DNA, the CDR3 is TGCGCCAGCAGCTTGGTGACAGGGAACAATGAGCAGTTCTTC. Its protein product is CASSLVTGNNEQFF.